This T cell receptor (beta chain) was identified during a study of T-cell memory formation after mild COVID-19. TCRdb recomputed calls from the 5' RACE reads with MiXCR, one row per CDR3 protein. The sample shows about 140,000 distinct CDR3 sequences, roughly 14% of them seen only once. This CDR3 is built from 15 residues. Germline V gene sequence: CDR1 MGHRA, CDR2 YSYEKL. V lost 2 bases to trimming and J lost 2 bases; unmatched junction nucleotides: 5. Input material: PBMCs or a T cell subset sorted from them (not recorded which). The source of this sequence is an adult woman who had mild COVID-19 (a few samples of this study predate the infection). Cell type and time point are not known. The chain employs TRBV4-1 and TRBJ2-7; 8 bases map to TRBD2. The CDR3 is CASSQPERGTYEQYF. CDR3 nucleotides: TGCGCCAGCAGCCAACCCGAGCGGGGGACCTACGAGCAGTACTTC.